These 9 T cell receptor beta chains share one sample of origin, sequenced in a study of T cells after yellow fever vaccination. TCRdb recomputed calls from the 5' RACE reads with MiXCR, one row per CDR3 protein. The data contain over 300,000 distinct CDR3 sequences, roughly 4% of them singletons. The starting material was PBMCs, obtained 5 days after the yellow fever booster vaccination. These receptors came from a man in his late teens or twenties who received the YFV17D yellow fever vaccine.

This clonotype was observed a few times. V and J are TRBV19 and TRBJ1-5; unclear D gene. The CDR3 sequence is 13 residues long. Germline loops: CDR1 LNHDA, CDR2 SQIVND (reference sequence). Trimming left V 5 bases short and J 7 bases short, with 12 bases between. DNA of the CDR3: TGTGCCAGTAGTGACGGGGTGAGACAGCCCCAGCATTTT. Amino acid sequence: CASSDGVRQPQHF. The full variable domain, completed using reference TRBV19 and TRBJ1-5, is DGGITQSPKYLFRKEGQNVTLSCEQNLNHDAMYWYRQDPGQGLRLIYYSQIVNDFQKGDIAEGYSVSREKKESFPLTVTSAQKNPTAFYLCASSDGVRQPQHFGDGTRLSIL.

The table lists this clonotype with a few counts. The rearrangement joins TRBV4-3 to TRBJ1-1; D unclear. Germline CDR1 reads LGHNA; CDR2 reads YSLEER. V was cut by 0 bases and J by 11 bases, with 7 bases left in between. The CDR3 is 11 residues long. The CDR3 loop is CASSQEGSAFF. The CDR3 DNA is TGCGCCAGCAGCCAAGAGGGGTCGGCTTTCTTT.

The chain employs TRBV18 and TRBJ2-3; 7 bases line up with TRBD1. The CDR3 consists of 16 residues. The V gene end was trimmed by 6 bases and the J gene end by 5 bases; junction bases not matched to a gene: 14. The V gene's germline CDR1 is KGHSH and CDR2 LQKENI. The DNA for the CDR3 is TGTGCCAGCTCGCAGACGGCGACAGGGTACATAGATACGCAGTATTTT. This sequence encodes CASSQTATGYIDTQYF.

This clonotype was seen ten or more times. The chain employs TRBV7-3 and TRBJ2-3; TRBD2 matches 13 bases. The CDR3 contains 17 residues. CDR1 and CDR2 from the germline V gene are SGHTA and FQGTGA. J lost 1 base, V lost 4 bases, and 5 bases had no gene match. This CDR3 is CASSSGGLAGGTDTQYF. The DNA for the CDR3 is TGTGCCAGCAGCTCGGGAGGACTAGCGGGGGGCACAGATACGCAGTATTTT.

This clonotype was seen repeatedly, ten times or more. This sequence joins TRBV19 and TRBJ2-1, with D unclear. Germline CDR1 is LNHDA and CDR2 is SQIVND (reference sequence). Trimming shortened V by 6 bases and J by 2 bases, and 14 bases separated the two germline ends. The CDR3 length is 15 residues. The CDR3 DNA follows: TGTGCCAGTAGGGGTAGGAGCCCCCCCTACAATGAGCAGTTCTTC. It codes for CASRGRSPPYNEQFF. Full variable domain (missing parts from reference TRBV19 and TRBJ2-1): DGGITQSPKYLFRKEGQNVTLSCEQNLNHDAMYWYRQDPGQGLRLIYYSQIVNDFQKGDIAEGYSVSREKKESFPLTVTSAQKNPTAFYLCASRGRSPPYNEQFFGPGTRLTVL.

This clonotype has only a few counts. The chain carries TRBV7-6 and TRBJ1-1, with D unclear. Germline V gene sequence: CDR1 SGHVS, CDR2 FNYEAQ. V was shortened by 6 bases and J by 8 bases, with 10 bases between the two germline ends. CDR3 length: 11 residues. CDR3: CASSDGWEAFF. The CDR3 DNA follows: TGTGCCAGCAGTGACGGGTGGGAAGCTTTCTTT. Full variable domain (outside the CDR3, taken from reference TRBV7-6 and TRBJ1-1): GAGVSQSPRYKVTKRGQDVALRCDPISGHVSLYWYRQALGQGPEFLTYFNYEAQQDKSGLPNDRFSAERPEGSISTLTIQRTEQRDSAMYRCASSDGWEAFFGQGTRLTVV.

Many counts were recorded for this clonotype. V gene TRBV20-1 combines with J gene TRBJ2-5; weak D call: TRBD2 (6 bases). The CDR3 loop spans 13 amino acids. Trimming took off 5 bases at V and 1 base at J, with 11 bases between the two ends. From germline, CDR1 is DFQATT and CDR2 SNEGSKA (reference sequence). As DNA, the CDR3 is TGCAGTGCTCCACGGGGGAGCCAAGAGACCCAGTACTTC. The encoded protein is CSAPRGSQETQYF.

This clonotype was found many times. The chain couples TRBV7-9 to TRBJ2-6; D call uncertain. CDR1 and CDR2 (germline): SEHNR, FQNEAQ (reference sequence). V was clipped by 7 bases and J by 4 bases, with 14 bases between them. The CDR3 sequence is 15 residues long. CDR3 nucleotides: TGTGCCAGCACAGAAGCGATGACCGGGGCCAACGTCCTGACTTTC. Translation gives CASTEAMTGANVLTF.

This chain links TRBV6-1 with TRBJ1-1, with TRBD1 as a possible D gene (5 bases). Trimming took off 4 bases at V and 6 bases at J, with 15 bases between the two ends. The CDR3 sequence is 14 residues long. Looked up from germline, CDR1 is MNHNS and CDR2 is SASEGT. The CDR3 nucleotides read TGTGCCAGCAGTGTAAGGACATCGCAGGCTGAAGCTTTCTTT. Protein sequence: CASSVRTSQAEAFF.